Listed below are T cell receptor beta chains from one sample, sequenced in a study of monozygotic twins with inflammatory bowel disease. TCRdb re-called the 5' RACE reads and catalogs CDR3 proteins one per entry, DNA excluded. This sample's table reports about 300,000 distinct CDR3 sequences. The specimen was blood. These receptors all stem from a human donor with ulcerative colitis or Crohn's disease, or a healthy co-twin of an affected twin (not recorded which). CDR3s include the opening cysteine and the closing phenylalanine or tryptophan. Fields, in order: J gene, V gene, CDR3 protein.

>TRBJ2-5|TRBV7-2
CASSLTPGQTRETQYF
>TRBJ1-1|TRBV7-9
CASSLGPGTNTEAFF
>TRBJ2-7|TRBV7-2
CASSQTSRGSYEQYF
>TRBJ2-5|TRBV20-1
CSARRRDQETQYF
>TRBJ1-5|TRBV28
CASSSGIEHLYSNQPQHF
>TRBJ1-4|TRBV10-3
CAISERANEKLFF
>TRBJ2-1|TRBV5-1
CASSVLAGGDNEQFF
>TRBJ1-2|TRBV12-3/TRBV12-4
CASRISGGDGYTF
>TRBJ1-2|TRBV7-2
CASSLVGYGYTF
>TRBJ2-3|TRBV7-9
CASSLVSSSGSSLTQYF
>TRBJ1-5|TRBV7-9
CASSLGRSDQPQHF
>TRBJ2-7|TRBV7-9
CASVLAETYEQYF
>TRBJ2-5|TRBV7-2
CASSLLATSGRQETQYF
>TRBJ2-7|TRBV29-1
CSVEDRAAPHEQYF
>TRBJ2-1|TRBV4-2
CASEGTSGRSEQFF
>TRBJ1-2|TRBV6-5
CASWTGRNYGYTF
>TRBJ2-1|TRBV28
CASRGDRGSYNEQFF
>TRBJ1-5|TRBV28
CASTGAGGGNQPQHF
>TRBJ2-1|TRBV19
CASSNQTALSYNEQFF
>TRBJ2-7|TRBV5-1
CASSLVTAESAEQYF
>TRBJ2-1|TRBV20-1
CSASPGGASNEQFF
>TRBJ1-2|TRBV12-3/TRBV12-4
CASSGAAGGGGYTF
>TRBJ2-7|TRBV25-1
CASSDLDRDNEQYF
>TRBJ2-3|TRBV29-1
CSLPRGDTQYF
>TRBJ1-6|TRBV5-1
CASSIMSTGDSPLHF
>TRBJ2-1|TRBV20-1
CSAEREASYNEQFF
>TRBJ2-7|TRBV4-3
CASSQDLSSSYEQYF
>TRBJ1-4|TRBV29-1
CSIRDGNEKLFF
>TRBJ1-2|TRBV5-1
CATAPTGSRGYTF
>TRBJ2-5|TRBV15
CATSFRDRRETQYF
>TRBJ2-2|TRBV7-2
CASRQTGVPGELFF
>TRBJ1-2|TRBV7-2
CASSRDSANYGYTF
>TRBJ2-1|TRBV6-2/TRBV6-3
CASSYSLGAPYNGQFF
>TRBJ1-5|TRBV20-1
CSAPDGNQPQHF
>TRBJ1-2|TRBV7-2
CASSLPGWGYGYTF
>TRBJ1-1|TRBV19
CASSTLQGARIATEAFF
>TRBJ2-7|TRBV5-1
CASSDTGTSGTSSYEQYF